This record covers a single T cell receptor (beta chain). Its antigen is not known. Germline V lookup: CDR1 MNHEY, CDR2 SMNVEV (reference sequence). Trimming removed 1 base from V and 8 bases from J, with 8 bases in between. CDR3 length: 12 residues. These data come from a study of shared clonotypes between healthy human individuals. For the study at large: Each donor had three CD4 naive, three CD4 memory, two CD8 naive and one CD8 memory plate.

Whole-study findings and limits: Clonotype sharing among the donors was expected to vary with sequencing depth. Generation of non-shared clonotypes was less probable than generation of clonotypes shared by all four donors.

Approximately 210 ng DNA, 30,000 or so T cell genomes, went into each sorted-subset replicate PCR. TCRdb keeps only in-frame clones here, not all; method: immunoSEQ multiplex PCR. This table holds roughly 2,500,000 clones, roughly 93% found once. J is TRBJ1-2 and V is TRBV27; D gene ambiguous. Sample: naive CD4+ T cells from PBMCs. The subset was: CD45RA+ positively selected. This clonotype originated in a man aged 18 to 30 in good health. Some clones in this sample may be carry-over from other donors' samples. CDR3 in DNA: TGTGCCAGCAGTTTATGGGGTTGGGGCTACACCTTC. Translated, it gives CASSLWGWGYTF.